What follows describes a single TCR beta chain. Its antigen is unknown. These data come from a study of OX40 agonist ivuxolimab in advanced cancers. Study-wide findings and caveats: Expanded clones belonging to CD8+ T cells outnumbered, on average, those of CD4+. The study found among the lowest clonal expansion in partial responders at 0.1-3.0 mg/kg. Normalized T-cell clonal expansion was also low in a subset of nonresponders.

Some clones are missing from TCRdb's copy, which holds only in-frame ones; the method was immunoSEQ multiplex PCR. The sample lists 39,000 or so clones, more than 85% occurring once. This TCR was recovered from an adult with an advanced solid tumor such as melanoma, head and neck, liver or kidney cancer. Sequences were derived from CD4+ or CD8+ T cells sorted from blood, sampled in a trial of the OX40 agonist ivuxolimab.

CDR3 sequence reads: CASSFLGAKNTEAFF. Written as DNA, the CDR3 is TGTGCCAGCAGCTTTCTGGGCGCAAAGAACACTGAAGCTTTCTTT. The J gene is TRBJ1-1, the V gene TRBV7-9; D remains unclear. The CDR3 is 15 residues long. The germline V gene encodes CDR1 SEHNR and CDR2 FQNEAQ (reference sequence). The ends were cut back, 3 bases at V and 1 base at J, with 12 bases in the middle.